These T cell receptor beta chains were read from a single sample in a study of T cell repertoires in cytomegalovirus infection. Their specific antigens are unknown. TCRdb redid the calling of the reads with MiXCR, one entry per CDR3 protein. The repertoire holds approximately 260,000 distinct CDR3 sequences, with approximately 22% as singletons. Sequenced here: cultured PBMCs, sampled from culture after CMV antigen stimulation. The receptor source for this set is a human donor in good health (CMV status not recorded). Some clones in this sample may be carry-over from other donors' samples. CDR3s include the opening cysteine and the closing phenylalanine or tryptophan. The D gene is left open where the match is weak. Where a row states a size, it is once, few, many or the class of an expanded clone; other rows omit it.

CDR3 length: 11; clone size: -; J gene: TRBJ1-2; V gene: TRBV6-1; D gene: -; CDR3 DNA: TGTGCCAGCGCAACCGACGGTGGCTACACCTTC; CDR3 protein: CASATDGGYTF
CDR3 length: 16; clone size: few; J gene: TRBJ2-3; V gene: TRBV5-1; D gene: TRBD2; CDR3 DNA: TGCGCCAGCAGCAAGGGACTAGCGGCTAGCACAGATACGCAGTATTTT; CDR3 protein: CASSKGLAASTDTQYF
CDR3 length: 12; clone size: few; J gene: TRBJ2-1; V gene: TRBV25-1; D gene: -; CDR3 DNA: TGTGCCAGCAGTGGCCCTTACAATGAGCAGTTCTTC; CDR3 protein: CASSGPYNEQFF
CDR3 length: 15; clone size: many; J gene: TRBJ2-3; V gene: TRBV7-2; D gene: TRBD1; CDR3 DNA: TGTGCCAGCAGCTTACGGGTAGGACAGGCAGATACGCAGTATTTT; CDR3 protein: CASSLRVGQADTQYF
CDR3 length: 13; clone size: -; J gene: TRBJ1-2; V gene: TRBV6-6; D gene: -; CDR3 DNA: TGTGCCAGCAGTCAAGACCTCCACTATGGCTACACCTTC; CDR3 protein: CASSQDLHYGYTF
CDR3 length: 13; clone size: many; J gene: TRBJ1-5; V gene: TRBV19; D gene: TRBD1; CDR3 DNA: TGTGCCAGTAGTCCCGACAGGGGGCAGCCCCAGCATTTT; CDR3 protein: CASSPDRGQPQHF
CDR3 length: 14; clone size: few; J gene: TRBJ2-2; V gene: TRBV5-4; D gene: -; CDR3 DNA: TGTGCCAGCAGCTTGGGACAACACACCGGGGAGCTGTTTTTT; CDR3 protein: CASSLGQHTGELFF
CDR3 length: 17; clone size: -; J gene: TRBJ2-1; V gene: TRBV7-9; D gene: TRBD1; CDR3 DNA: TGTGCCAGCAGGACAGGGTCCGAAAGAAGCACCTACAATGAGCAGTTCTTC; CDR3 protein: CASRTGSERSTYNEQFF
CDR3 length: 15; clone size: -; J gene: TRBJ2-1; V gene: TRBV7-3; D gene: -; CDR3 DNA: TGTGCCAGCAGCCAAAGGACGGCCACCTACAATGAGCAGTTCTTC; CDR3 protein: CASSQRTATYNEQFF
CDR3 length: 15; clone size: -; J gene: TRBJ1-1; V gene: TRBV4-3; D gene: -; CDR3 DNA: TGCGCCAGCAGCCACATGGGCAGGGCGAACACTGAAGCTTTCTTT; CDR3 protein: CASSHMGRANTEAFF
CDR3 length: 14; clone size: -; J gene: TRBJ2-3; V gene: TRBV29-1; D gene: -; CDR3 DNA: TGCAGCGTTGAAGGTCGGACCGGGATCGATACGCAGTATTTT; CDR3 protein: CSVEGRTGIDTQYF
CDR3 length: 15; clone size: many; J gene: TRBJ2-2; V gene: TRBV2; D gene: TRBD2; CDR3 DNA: TGTGCCAGCAGGGGCCTAGCGGGAGGTACCGGGGAGCTGTTTTTT; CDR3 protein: CASRGLAGGTGELFF
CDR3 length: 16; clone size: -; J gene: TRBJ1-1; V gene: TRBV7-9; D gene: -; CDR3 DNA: TGTGCCAGCAGCTTAGGAGCGGTCGGGCTTCACACTGAAGCTTTCTTT; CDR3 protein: CASSLGAVGLHTEAFF
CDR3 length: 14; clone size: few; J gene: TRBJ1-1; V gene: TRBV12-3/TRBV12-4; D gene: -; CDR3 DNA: TGTGCCAGCAGACTTCGGACGGTGAACACTGAAGCTTTCTTT; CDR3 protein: CASRLRTVNTEAFF
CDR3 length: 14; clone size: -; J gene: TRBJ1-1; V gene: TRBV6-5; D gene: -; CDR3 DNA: TGTGCCAGCACCTCCGGCCCGGGAAACACTGAAGCTTTCTTT; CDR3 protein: CASTSGPGNTEAFF
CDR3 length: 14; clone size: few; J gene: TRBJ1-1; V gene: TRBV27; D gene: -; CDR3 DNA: TGTGCCAGCGTACGTGGCGGGATGAACACTGAAGCTTTCTTT; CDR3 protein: CASVRGGMNTEAFF
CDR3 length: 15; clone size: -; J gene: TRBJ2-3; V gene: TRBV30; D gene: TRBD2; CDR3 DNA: TGTGCTTCCGATCGACTAGCGGGGTCCACAGATACGCAGTATTTT; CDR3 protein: CASDRLAGSTDTQYF
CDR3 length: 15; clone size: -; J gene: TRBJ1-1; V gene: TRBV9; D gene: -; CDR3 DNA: TGTGCCAGCAGCGTAGACGGGGACCCAAGGACTGAAGCTTTCTTT; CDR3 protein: CASSVDGDPRTEAFF
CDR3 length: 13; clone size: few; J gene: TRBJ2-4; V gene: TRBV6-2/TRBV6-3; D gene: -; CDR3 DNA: TGTGCCACCCAATTCGCGGGACTGAACATTCAGTACTTC; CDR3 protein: CATQFAGLNIQYF
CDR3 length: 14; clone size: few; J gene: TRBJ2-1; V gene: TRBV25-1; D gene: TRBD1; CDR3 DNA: TGTGCCAGCAGGGGACAGGGGGCTGAGAATGAGCAGTTCTTC; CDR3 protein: CASRGQGAENEQFF
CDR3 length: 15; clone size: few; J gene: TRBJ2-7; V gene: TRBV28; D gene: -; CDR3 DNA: TGTGCCAGCAGCAAACCGGGACTCCCGGGTTACGAGCAGTACTTC; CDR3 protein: CASSKPGLPGYEQYF
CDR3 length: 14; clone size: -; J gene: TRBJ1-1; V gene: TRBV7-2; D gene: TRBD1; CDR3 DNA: TGTGCCAGCAGCCGATACAGGGGTAGGACTGAAGCTTTCTTT; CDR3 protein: CASSRYRGRTEAFF
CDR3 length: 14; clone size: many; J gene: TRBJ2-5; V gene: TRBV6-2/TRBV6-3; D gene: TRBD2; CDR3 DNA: TGTGCCAGCAGCCGGACTAGCGGGAAAGAGGCCCAGTACTTC; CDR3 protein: CASSRTSGKEAQYF
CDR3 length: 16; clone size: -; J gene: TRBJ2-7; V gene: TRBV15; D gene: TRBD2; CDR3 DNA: TGTGCCACCAGCAGAGGGGGGACTAGCAGCCTCTACGAGCAGTACTTC; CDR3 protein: CATSRGGTSSLYEQYF
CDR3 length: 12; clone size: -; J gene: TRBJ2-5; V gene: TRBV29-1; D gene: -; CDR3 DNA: TGCAGCGTTGTATGGCAGCAAGAGACCCAGTACTTC; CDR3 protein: CSVVWQQETQYF
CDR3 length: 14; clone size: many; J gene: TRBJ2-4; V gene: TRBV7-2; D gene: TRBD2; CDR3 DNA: TGTGCCAGCAGCTCGGGACTAGCGGGAAACATTCAGTACTTC; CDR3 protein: CASSSGLAGNIQYF
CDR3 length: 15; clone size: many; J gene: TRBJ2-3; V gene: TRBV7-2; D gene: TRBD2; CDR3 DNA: TGTGCCAGCAGCCCACAGCGGGGAAGCACAGATACGCAGTATTTT; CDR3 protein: CASSPQRGSTDTQYF
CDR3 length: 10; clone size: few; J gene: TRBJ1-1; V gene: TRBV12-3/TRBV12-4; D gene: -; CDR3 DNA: TGTGCCAGCAGCTCTGATGAAGCTTTCTTT; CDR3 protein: CASSSDEAFF
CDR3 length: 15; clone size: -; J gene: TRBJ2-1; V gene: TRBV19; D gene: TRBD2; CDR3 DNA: TGTGCCAGTAGTTTGGGTAGCGGGAGCGGGAATGAGCAGTTCTTC; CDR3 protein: CASSLGSGSGNEQFF
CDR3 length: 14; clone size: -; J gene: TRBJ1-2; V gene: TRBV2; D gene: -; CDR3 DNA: TGTGCCAGCAGTGATGACAGCTTTCTCTATGGCTACACCTTC; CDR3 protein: CASSDDSFLYGYTF
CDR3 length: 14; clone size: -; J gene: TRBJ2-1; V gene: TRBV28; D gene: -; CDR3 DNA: TGTGCCAGCAGTCCTACAGGGCCCTACAATGAGCAGTTCTTC; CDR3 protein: CASSPTGPYNEQFF
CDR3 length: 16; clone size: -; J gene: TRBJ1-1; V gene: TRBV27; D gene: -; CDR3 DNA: TGTGCCAGCAGCCCAAGGCCAGGGAGGTTTGGGACTGAAGCTTTCTTT; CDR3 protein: CASSPRPGRFGTEAFF
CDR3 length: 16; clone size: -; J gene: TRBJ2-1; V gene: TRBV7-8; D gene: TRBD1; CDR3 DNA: TGTGCCAGCAGCTTAGGCTTAGGGGGCTCCTGCAATGAGCAGTTCTTC; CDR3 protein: CASSLGLGGSCNEQFF
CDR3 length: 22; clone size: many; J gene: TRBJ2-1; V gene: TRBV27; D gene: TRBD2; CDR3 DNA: TGTGCCAGTACCAAACTGCGACAGCTGGGCGAACTAGCGGTCAGCTCCTACAATGAGCAGTTCTTC; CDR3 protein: CASTKLRQLGELAVSSYNEQFF
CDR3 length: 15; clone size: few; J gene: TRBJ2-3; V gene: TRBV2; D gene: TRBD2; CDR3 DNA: TGTGCCAGCAGCTTAGCGGGGGGGGGGCAAGGTACGCAGTATTTT; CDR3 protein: CASSLAGGGQGTQYF
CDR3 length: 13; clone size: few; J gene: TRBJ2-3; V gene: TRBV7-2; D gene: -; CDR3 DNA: TGTGCCAGCAGCTTAAAGCCTGCAGATACGCAGTATTTT; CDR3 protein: CASSLKPADTQYF
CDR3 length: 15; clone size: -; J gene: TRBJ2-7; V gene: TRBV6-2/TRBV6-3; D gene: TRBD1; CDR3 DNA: TGTGCCAGCCGTTCGACAGGGAGCCGAACCTACGAGCAGTACTTC; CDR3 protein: CASRSTGSRTYEQYF
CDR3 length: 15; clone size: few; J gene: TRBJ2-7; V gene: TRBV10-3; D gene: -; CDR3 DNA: TGTGCCATCAGTGAGTCGACGGGGCCGACCTCCGAGCAGTACTTC; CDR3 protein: CAISESTGPTSEQYF
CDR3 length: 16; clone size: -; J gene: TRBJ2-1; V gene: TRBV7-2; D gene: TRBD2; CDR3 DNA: TGTGCCAGCAGCCCCTGCGGGAGGGTGTGTCGAAATGAGCAGTTCTTC; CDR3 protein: CASSPCGRVCRNEQFF
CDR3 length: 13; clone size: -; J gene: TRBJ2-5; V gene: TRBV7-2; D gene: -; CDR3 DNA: TGTGCCAGCATTGGTCCAAACCAAGAGACCCAGTACTTC; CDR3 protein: CASIGPNQETQYF
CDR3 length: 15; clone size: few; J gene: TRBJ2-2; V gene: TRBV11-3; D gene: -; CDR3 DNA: TGTGCCAGCAGCATGGGACGTACGAACACCGGGGAGCTGTTTTTT; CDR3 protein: CASSMGRTNTGELFF
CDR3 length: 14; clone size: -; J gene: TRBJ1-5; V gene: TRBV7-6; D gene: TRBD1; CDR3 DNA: TGTGCCAGCAGCCCGCTCGGGACAGCCCAGCCCCAGCATTTT; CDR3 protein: CASSPLGTAQPQHF
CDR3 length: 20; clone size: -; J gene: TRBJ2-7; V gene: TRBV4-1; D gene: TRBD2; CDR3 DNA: TGCGCCAGCAGCCAAGTTGCTAGTCCAGCGGGAGCAGATGGATTATACGAGCAGTACTTC; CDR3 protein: CASSQVASPAGADGLYEQYF
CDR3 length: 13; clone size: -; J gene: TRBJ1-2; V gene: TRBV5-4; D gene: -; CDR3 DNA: TGTGCCAGCGCCCCACGAGGGAACTATGGCTACACCTTC; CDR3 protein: CASAPRGNYGYTF
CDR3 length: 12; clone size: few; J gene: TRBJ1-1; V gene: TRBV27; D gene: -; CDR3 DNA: TGTGCCAGCAGAATTCCTTCCGGTGAAGCTTTCTTT; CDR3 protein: CASRIPSGEAFF
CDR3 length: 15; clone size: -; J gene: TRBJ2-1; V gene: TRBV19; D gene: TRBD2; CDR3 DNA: TGTGCCAGTAGTACAGCGGGAGGGCCTCGCAATGAGCAGTTCTTC; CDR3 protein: CASSTAGGPRNEQFF
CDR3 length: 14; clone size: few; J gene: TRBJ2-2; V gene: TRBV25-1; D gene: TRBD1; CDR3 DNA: TGTGCCAGCAGTTACAGGGGGCATACCGGGGAGCTGTTTTTT; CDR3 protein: CASSYRGHTGELFF
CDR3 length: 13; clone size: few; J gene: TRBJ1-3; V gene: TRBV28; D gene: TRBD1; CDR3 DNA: TGTGCCAGCAGCGAGGACAGGGCGGACACCATATATTTT; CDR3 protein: CASSEDRADTIYF
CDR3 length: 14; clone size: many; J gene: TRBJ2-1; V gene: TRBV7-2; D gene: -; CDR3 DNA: TGTGCCAGCAGCCCAAGCGGGTATTACAATGAGCAGTTCTTC; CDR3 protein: CASSPSGYYNEQFF
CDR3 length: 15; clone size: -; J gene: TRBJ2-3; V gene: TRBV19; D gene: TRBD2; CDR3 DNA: TGTGCCAGTATGGAGCGGGAGTCGTACACAGATACGCAGTATTTT; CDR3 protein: CASMERESYTDTQYF
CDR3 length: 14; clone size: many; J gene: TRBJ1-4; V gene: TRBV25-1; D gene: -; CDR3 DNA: TGTGCCAGCAGTGAATGGCGAGGGGACGAAAAACTGTTTTTT; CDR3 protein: CASSEWRGDEKLFF
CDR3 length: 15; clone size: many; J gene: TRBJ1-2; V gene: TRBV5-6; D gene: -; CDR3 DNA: TGTGCCAGCAGCTTGAGAGGCAGTGGGATTTATGGCTACACCTTC; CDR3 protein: CASSLRGSGIYGYTF
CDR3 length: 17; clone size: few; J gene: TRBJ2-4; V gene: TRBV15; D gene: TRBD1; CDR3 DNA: TGTGCCACCAGCAGAGCCGCAGGGGGTATAGCCAAAAACATTCAGTACTTC; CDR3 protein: CATSRAAGGIAKNIQYF
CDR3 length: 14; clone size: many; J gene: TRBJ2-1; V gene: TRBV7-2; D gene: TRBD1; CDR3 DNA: TGTGCCAGCAGCTTAGAGGCCAGGGGGACTGAGCAGTTCTTC; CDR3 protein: CASSLEARGTEQFF
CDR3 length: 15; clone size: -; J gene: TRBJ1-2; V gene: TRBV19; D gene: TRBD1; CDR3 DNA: TGTGCCAGTAGTATAGGCAGGGGGCGGAACTATGGCTACACCTTC; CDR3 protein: CASSIGRGRNYGYTF